The sequence of this T cell receptor (beta chain) was determined in a study of Ad26.COV2.S vaccination and SARS-CoV-2 variants. Study in general: Doses of Ad26.COV2.S were injected into muscle once or twice, 56 days apart. General study findings and limits: Reported post-vaccination CD8+ and CD4+ T cell responses to spike showed substantial breadth. Spike-specific TCR breadth in vaccine recipients exceeded that seen in placebo recipients.

This table comes from immunoSEQ multiplex PCR, and its TCRdb copy is limited to in-frame clones, with some not included. The sample includes about 410,000 clones, 92% of them seen just once. The CDR3 extends over 15 amino acids. From germline, CDR1 is SGHVS and CDR2 FNYEAQ. Trimming took 2 bases from V and 1 from J, leaving 11 bases between them. The treatment here: some 20 received Ad26.COV2.S at low or high dose, single or two shots; 5 received placebo; per-sample allocation not given. The study sampled participants on day 63 after the first vaccine or placebo injection. An Ad26 vector carrying the Wuhan-strain SARS-CoV-2 spike served as the vaccine. Only one count was recorded for this clone. The antigen is undetermined.

This clonotype originated in a person between 18 and 60 years old who received the Ad26.COV2.S COVID-19 vaccine or a placebo. The V and J genes are TRBV7-6 and TRBJ1-1; TRBD1 might be the D (6 bases). The sample consisted of peripheral blood, taken in a trial of Ad26.COV2.S vaccine versus placebo. CDR3 nucleotides: TGTGCCAGCAGCTTAACGCGGGACACGAACACTGAAGCTTTCTTT. This gives the protein CASSLTRDTNTEAFF. Full variable domain (outside the CDR3, taken from reference TRBV7-6 and TRBJ1-1): GAGVSQSPRYKVTKRGQDVALRCDPISGHVSLYWYRQALGQGPEFLTYFNYEAQQDKSGLPNDRFSAERPEGSISTLTIQRTEQRDSAMYRCASSLTRDTNTEAFFGQGTRLTVV.